The present entry profiles one T cell receptor (beta chain) with its context. Antigen unknown. This table comes from immunoSEQ multiplex PCR, and its TCRdb copy is limited to in-frame clones, with some not included. The profile shows 120,000 or so clones, 92% of them singletons. The data were taken from a study of T cell responses to AZD1222 COVID-19 vaccine. Looking at the study overall: Whether given at about 4 or about 12 weeks, second doses were pooled.

The study's findings and limits: Along spike, vaccine-associated CD4 TCRs were found throughout, with dominance at 160-218 and 743-854. Recipients of two AZD1222 doses showed rising Spike-specific TCR breadth and depth.

The J segment lost 0 bases and the V segment lost 3 bases, leaving 5 bases of the junction unmatched. The CDR3 is 16 amino acids. Germline V gene data show CDR1 as SGHKS and CDR2 as YYEKEE (reference sequence). V is TRBV5-5 and J is TRBJ2-7, with 11 bases matching TRBD2. The input for sequencing was peripheral blood, taken on day 0 of AZD1222 vaccination. The clonotype comes from an adult in good health. CDR3 loop: CASSYSSGRTSYEQYF. CDR3 nucleotide sequence: TGTGCCAGCAGCTACTCTAGCGGGAGGACCTCCTACGAGCAGTACTTC.